The 20 T cell receptor beta chains below were found in one sample sequenced in a study of blood T cells in healthy people across ages. Then a second PCR, running roughly 7 to 11 cycles, was carried out with a sample-barcoded 5' primer and a J-beta primer mix. TCRdb ran MiXCR on the 5' RACE reads and lists one entry per CDR3 protein. The table shows about 940,000 distinct CDR3 sequences, with under 50% occurring only once. Input material: blood. These receptors were taken from a man aged 25-45 years in good health.

A remark on this clonotype: One end of the junction is discordant with germline, which a read error may explain. V and J are TRBV5-1 and TRBJ2-7; tentatively, D is TRBD1 (6 bases). CDR3 size: 13 residues. Germline V gene sequence: CDR1 SGHRS, CDR2 YFSETQ. The CDR3 DNA is TGCGCCGGCAGGCCCACAGGGACCCACGAGCAGTACTTC. Translation: CAGRPTGTHEQYF.

The genes are TRBV6-1 and TRBJ2-7, with D tentatively TRBD2 (5 bases). V dropped 7 bases and J dropped 4 bases, with 8 bases sitting between them. From germline, CDR1 is MNHNS and CDR2 SASEGT. This CDR3 has 11 residues. The CDR3 DNA reads as TGTGCCAGCACGGGAAAGTACGAGCAGTACTTC. This codes for CASTGKYEQYF.

The gene calls are TRBV7-8 and TRBJ2-1, with D maybe TRBD1 (5 bases). The CDR3 consists of 14 residues. With 6 bases removed from V and 1 base from J, the gap between germline ends came to 10 bases. Per the germline V gene, CDR1 is SGHVS and CDR2 is FQNEAQ. CDR3 in amino acids: CASSGRDSYNEQFF. The CDR3 nucleotides read TGTGCCAGCAGTGGCAGGGATTCCTACAATGAGCAGTTCTTC.

The V gene is TRBV10-3, the J gene TRBJ1-5; D gene uncertain. Trimming removed 5 bases from V and 5 bases from J, with 13 bases in between. The CDR3 has 14 amino acids. CDR1 and CDR2 from the germline V gene are ENHRY and SYGVKD. CDR3 protein: CAISYEGRDQPQHF. In nucleotides, the CDR3 is TGTGCCATCAGTTACGAAGGCCGCGATCAGCCCCAGCATTTT.

This clonotype was recorded a few times. The J gene is TRBJ2-5, the V gene TRBV6-1, with TRBD2 identical over 12 bases. This CDR3 has 15 residues. The V and J ends lost 8 bases and 5 bases, in that order; junction bases with no gene match: 9. CDR1 is MNHNS, CDR2 SASEGT, per germline. CDR3 coding DNA: TGTGCCAGCGCGCCTAGCGGGGGGGCCCCCGAGACCCAGTACTTC. Amino acid sequence: CASAPSGGAPETQYF.

The chain couples TRBV7-8 to TRBJ2-6; D gene unclear. The V end lost 5 bases, the J end lost 0 bases, and 17 bases lay between the germline ends. This CDR3 has 18 amino acids. The V gene's germline CDR1 is SGHVS and CDR2 FQNEAQ. The CDR3 spells CASSAEVRKSSGANVLTF. The CDR3 coding sequence is TGTGCCAGCAGCGCCGAAGTGAGGAAGAGCTCTGGGGCCAACGTCCTGACTTTC.

A few counts support this clonotype. The V and J genes are TRBV20-1 and TRBJ2-7; the D is unclear. The CDR3 totals 15 residues. V lost 3 bases and J lost 7, with 22 bases in between. Looked up from germline, CDR1 is DFQATT and CDR2 is SNEGSKA (reference sequence). Written as DNA, the CDR3 is TGCAGTGCTAGCTCTCCCGGACGGGCCATCGGAGAGCAGTACTTC. This codes for CSASSPGRAIGEQYF.

This sequence joins TRBV30 and TRBJ2-7; 9 positions agree with TRBD1. Germline assignment: CDR1 GTSNPN and CDR2 SVGIG (reference sequence). The junction had 1 base not matched to a gene; V was cut back by 0 bases and J by 4 bases. The CDR3 is made up of 13 amino acids. CDR3 in DNA: TGTGCCTGGAGTGTGGGACAGGGTTACGAGCAGTACTTC. Translation gives CAWSVGQGYEQYF.

The chain employs TRBV4-1 and TRBJ1-2; the D is unclear. V was cut by 4 bases and J by 4 bases, with 16 bases left in between. Germline values: CDR1 MGHRA, CDR2 YSYEKL. The CDR3 consists of 15 residues. The CDR3 DNA is TGCGCCAGCAGCCCCGCGATACCCCTCGGCTATGGCTACACCTTC. The encoded protein is CASSPAIPLGYGYTF.

A note on this clonotype: A much bigger clone sits one base away, suggesting this may be a read error. The V and J genes are TRBV20-1 and TRBJ2-5; 10 bases agree with TRBD2. Germline V CDR1 and CDR2: DFQATT, SNEGSKA (reference sequence). The CDR3 consists of 15 residues. J lost 7 bases, V lost 1 base, and 9 bases had no gene match. As DNA, the CDR3 is TGCAGTGCTAGAGGTCCTAGCGGGGGATCGGGGACCCAGTACTTC. It specifies CSARGPSGGSGTQYF.

The J gene is TRBJ2-3, the V gene TRBV6-6; D not resolved. Germline V gene lookup returns CDR1 MNHNY and CDR2 SVGAGI (reference sequence). V gave up 5 bases and J gave up 3 bases, with 12 bases separating them. The CDR3 is 14 amino acids. Written as DNA, the CDR3 is TGTGCCAGCAGTATCCCCTTAGCAACAGATACGCAGTATTTT. Protein: CASSIPLATDTQYF.

In its sample, this clonotype was seen a few times. The chain uses TRBV3-1 and TRBJ2-1; 12 nucleotides align to TRBD1. Germline V gene lookup returns CDR1 LGHDT and CDR2 YNNKEL (reference sequence). This CDR3 is 18 amino acids long. Trimming took 1 base from V and 7 from J; bases not matched to a gene: 11. CDR3 sequence reads: CASSQVGPRDRGRNEQFF. CDR3 nucleotides: TGTGCCAGCAGCCAAGTGGGTCCCCGGGACAGGGGGCGTAATGAGCAGTTCTTC.

The chain is built from TRBV12-3 or TRBV12-4 and TRBJ1-2; no definite D call. This CDR3 spans 13 amino acids. The germline V and J ends were trimmed by 5 bases and 8 bases, with 15 bases remaining between them. The CDR3 nucleotides are TGTGCCAGCAGTCCGGATCACGGAGCAGGCTACACCTTC. It encodes CASSPDHGAGYTF.

The chain recombines TRBV3-1 with TRBJ2-1, with 8 bases fitting TRBD2. This CDR3 is 16 amino acids long. The germline V gene has CDR1 LGHDT and CDR2 YNNKEL (reference sequence). V lost 0 bases and J lost 4; bases outside the gene matches: 5. CDR3 sequence (DNA): TGTGCCAGCAGCCAAGATAGGGTAGCGGGGTACAATGAGCAGTTCTTC. Protein product: CASSQDRVAGYNEQFF.

Regarding this clonotype: Relative to the germline gene, one junction end is altered; a read error may explain this. This sequence joins TRBV29-1 and TRBJ2-5; the D is unclear. Germline V gene lookup returns CDR1 SQVTM and CDR2 ANQGSEA. The CDR3 spans 11 residues. CDR3 loop: CRVEDVETQYF. The DNA for the CDR3 is TGCCGCGTTGAAGACGTAGAGACCCAGTACTTC.

The chain links TRBV20-1 to TRBJ2-4; D is unresolved. The end of the DNA is better explained by TRBJ2-7, so the J call may be wrong. This CDR3 is built from 16 residues. Germline CDR1 reads DFQATT; CDR2 reads SNEGSKA (reference sequence). The CDR3 DNA reads TGCAGTGCTAGCGGCACCTCGGCAGTCTCCTCCTACGAGCAGTACTTC. The encoded protein is CSASGTSAVSSYEQYF.

This clonotype was found a few times. This chain connects TRBV20-1 to TRBJ2-7; TRBD1 agrees at 7 bases. This CDR3 has 13 residues. J gave up 2 bases and V 7 bases, and 8 bases lay outside the gene matches. Germline V gene data show CDR1 as DFQATT and CDR2 as SNEGSKA (reference sequence). Written as DNA, the CDR3 is TGCAGTGTTGCCCAGGGGGTCACCTACGAGCAGTACTTC. Translated: CSVAQGVTYEQYF.

The chain employs TRBV7-2 and TRBJ2-3, with a tentative D call TRBD1 (6 bases). The V gene's germline CDR1 is SGHTA and CDR2 FQGNSA. The V and J ends lost 1 base and 2 bases respectively, with 10 bases between them. There are 15 residues in the CDR3. CDR3 bases: TGTGCCAGCAGCTTAGAAGGGGGAACCACAGATACGCAGTATTTT. Its translation is CASSLEGGTTDTQYF.

This clonotype was observed a few times. V and J are TRBV5-1 and TRBJ2-3; TRBD1 agrees at 9 bases. From germline, CDR1 is SGHRS and CDR2 YFSETQ. This CDR3 has 16 amino acids. Trimming removed 0 bases from V and 6 bases from J; junction bases left unmatched: 8. The CDR3, as DNA: TGCGCCAGCAGCTTGGACTGGACAGGGGTAACTGATACGCAGTATTTT. Translating it yields CASSLDWTGVTDTQYF.

The rearrangement uses TRBV3-1 and TRBJ2-1; 9 nucleotides line up with TRBD1. Losses at the gene ends were 1 base for V and 8 bases for J; bases not matched to a gene: 3. Germline V lookup: CDR1 LGHDT, CDR2 YNNKEL (reference sequence). This CDR3 spans 14 amino acids. The CDR3, as DNA: TGTGCCAGCAGCCAAGTGACAGGGGGGGATGAGCAGTTCTTC. This gives the protein CASSQVTGGDEQFF.